The rows below give T cell receptor beta chains drawn from one sample of a study of blood T cell repertoires in COVID-19. Sequencing was performed with immunoSEQ multiplex PCR; in TCRdb, only in-frame clones are kept and a portion is missing. In the table there are about 320,000 clones, 86% of which are singletons. The sequenced sample consisted of peripheral blood. These receptors came from a woman aged 50 to 65 with acute or convalescent COVID-19. Both conserved end residues are part of each CDR3.

V	J	length	CDR3
TRBV7-3	TRBJ2-3	15	CASSSSRAGTDTQYF
TRBV7-2	TRBJ2-3	19	CASSFREGLAGGSADTQYF
TRBV6-1	TRBJ2-1	16	CASSAIASRSYNEQFF
TRBV2	TRBJ1-1	15	CASSEMPTGSTEAFF
TRBV28	TRBJ2-7	13	CASSGTAVREQYF
TRBV24-1	TRBJ2-1	15	CATSDPGSSYNEQFF
TRBV21-1	TRBJ2-1	17	CASSKSQDRDLGNEQFF
TRBV15	TRBJ2-7	13	CATARDRAYEQYF
TRBV15	TRBJ1-3	16	CATSRKLQDPGNTIYF
TRBV30	TRBJ2-6	20	CAWSVLWAAGQYSGANVLTF
TRBV6-5	TRBJ1-1	13	CASSPRRDREAFF
TRBV28	TRBJ2-5	12	CASSLAGTTQYF
TRBV7-8	TRBJ1-6	18	CASSTTLRDSSYNSPLHF
TRBV4-3	TRBJ1-4	15	CASSQLPGKHEKLFF
TRBV7-6	TRBJ2-7	13	CASSLEGGGEQYF
TRBV9	TRBJ1-5	15	CASSVGGTENQPQHF
TRBV7-9	TRBJ2-7	14	CASSLGAGSYEQYF
TRBV28	TRBJ1-2	15	CASSLGGGMPYGYTF
TRBV24-1	TRBJ2-2	17	CATSDPTGGWDTGELFF
TRBV5-1	TRBJ1-5	15	CASSLEGQGGQPQHF
TRBV28	TRBJ2-7	12	CASSLAGYEQYF
TRBV28	TRBJ2-1	21	CASSVGLGWLAGEGSYNEQFF
TRBV3-1/TRBV3-2	TRBJ2-2	15	CASSRTSGRIGELFF
TRBV29-1	TRBJ1-2	12	CSVGQGIGGYTF
TRBV2	TRBJ2-3	15	CASSEGLAGGDTQYF
TRBV20-1	TRBJ2-1	11	CSDSGTIGPFF
TRBV27	TRBJ2-7	17	CASSLQNLGASGSVPYF
TRBV7-2	TRBJ1-2	15	CASSLLLSGEGGYTF
TRBV6-2/TRBV6-3	TRBJ2-7	18	CASSYSRLPLAGFDEQYF
TRBV11-2	TRBJ1-2	13	CASSLSGNGGYTF
TRBV28	TRBJ2-3	16	CASTSLGGRDTDTQYF
TRBV28	TRBJ2-1	16	CASSPWMGEGYNEQFF
TRBV7-8	TRBJ1-5	17	CASSHGTGGLSNQPQHF
TRBV2	TRBJ2-2	15	CASSELGQGAGELFF
TRBV10-3	TRBJ2-7	15	CAISESALVGVEQYF
TRBV18	TRBJ2-6	17	CASSPPSGSSGANVLTF
TRBV6-5	TRBJ2-2	14	CASARQGGTGELFF
TRBV10-3	TRBJ2-2	14	CAITNPTGTGELFF
TRBV27	TRBJ2-2	14	CASTGHLNTGELFF
TRBV5-4	TRBJ2-7	13	CASSTTSFYEQYF
TRBV18	TRBJ1-4	15	CASSRQGPTNEKLFF
TRBV28	TRBJ1-1	16	CASSPPRPLGDTEAFF
TRBV7-2	TRBJ1-2	13	CASSLMTGEGYTF
TRBV7-2	TRBJ1-6	15	CASSLWTAPNSPLHF
TRBV2	TRBJ2-7	13	CASSRTATYEQYF
TRBV6-1	TRBJ1-1	14	CASSEHSKMSEAFF
TRBV27	TRBJ2-1	15	CASSLLTVTSNEQFF
TRBV9	TRBJ2-7	14	CASSVMETSYEQYF
TRBV24-1	TRBJ2-2	14	CATSGTTGSGELFF